The sequence of this T cell receptor beta chain was determined in a study of T cells in Graves' hyperthyroidism and ophthalmopathy. The germline CDR1 and CDR2 sequences are LNHDA and SQIVND (reference sequence). This CDR3 contains 14 residues. Trimming removed 6 bases from V and 3 bases from J, with 12 bases in between. The CDR3 regions of TCR beta were amplified from RNA transcripts. First-round RT-PCR targeting the TCR CDR3 was performed with the HTBI primer set. TCRdb passed the multiplex PCR reads through MiXCR, listing each CDR3 protein once. Of 300,000 to 400,000 distinct CDR3 sequences listed, about 12% are singletons.

The chain recombines TRBV19 with TRBJ1-3; D unresolved. This clonotype was sampled from a woman aged 18-29 years with Graves' hyperthyroidism. Sequencing was done on a sample of blood. The CDR3 nucleotides read TGTGCCAGTAGCCCTTGGGATATTGGAAACACCATATATTTT. Its translation: CASSPWDIGNTIYF.